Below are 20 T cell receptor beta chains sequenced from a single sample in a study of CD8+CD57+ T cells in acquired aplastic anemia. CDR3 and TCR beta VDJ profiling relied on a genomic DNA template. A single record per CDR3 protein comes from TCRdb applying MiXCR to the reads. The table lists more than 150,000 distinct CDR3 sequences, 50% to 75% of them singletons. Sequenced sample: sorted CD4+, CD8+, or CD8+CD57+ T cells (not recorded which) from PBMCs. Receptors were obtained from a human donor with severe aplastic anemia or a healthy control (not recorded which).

DNA for the CDR3: TGTGCCAGCACTACGCCGGGGCCTAGGGGTCAGCCCCAGCATTTT. Its protein is CASTTPGPRGQPQHF. The rearrangement uses TRBV2 and TRBJ1-5; weak D call: TRBD1 (5 bases). The length of the CDR3 is 15 residues. CDR1 and CDR2 from the germline V gene are SNHLY and FYNNEI. V lost 7 bases, J lost 6 bases, and 19 bases lay in between.

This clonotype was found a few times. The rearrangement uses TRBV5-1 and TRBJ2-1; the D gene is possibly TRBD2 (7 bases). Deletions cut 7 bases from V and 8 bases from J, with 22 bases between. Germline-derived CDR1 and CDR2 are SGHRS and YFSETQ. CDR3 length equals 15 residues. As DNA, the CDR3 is TGCGCCAGCTCCCCTATTGGGGGGGCAGGGGATGAGCAGTTCTTC. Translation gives CASSPIGGAGDEQFF.

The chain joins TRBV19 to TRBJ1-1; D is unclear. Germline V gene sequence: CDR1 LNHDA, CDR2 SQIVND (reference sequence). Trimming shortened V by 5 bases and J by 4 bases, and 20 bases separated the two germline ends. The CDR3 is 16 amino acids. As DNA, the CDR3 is TGTGCCAGTAGTTCAGCGAGACAAACAAGGACCACTGAAGCTTTCTTT. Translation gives CASSSARQTRTTEAFF.

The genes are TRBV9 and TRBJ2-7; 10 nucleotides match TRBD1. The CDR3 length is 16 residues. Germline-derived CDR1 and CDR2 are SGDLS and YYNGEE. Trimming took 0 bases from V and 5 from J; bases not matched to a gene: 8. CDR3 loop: CASSVAWTGGRDEQYF. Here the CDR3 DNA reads TGTGCCAGCAGCGTAGCGTGGACAGGGGGTAGGGACGAGCAGTACTTC.

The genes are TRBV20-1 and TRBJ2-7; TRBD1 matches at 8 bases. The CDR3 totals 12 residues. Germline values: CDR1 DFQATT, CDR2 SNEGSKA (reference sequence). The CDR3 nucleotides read TGCAGGGCTTGGACAGGGCCCTACGAGCAGTACTTC. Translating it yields CRAWTGPYEQYF.

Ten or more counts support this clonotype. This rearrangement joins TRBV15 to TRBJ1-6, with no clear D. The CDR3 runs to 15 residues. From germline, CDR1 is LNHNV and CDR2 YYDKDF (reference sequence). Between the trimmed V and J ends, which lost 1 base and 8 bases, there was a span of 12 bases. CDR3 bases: TGTGCCACCAGCAGAGGGACCACGGGAGATTCACCCCTCCACTTT. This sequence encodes CATSRGTTGDSPLHF.

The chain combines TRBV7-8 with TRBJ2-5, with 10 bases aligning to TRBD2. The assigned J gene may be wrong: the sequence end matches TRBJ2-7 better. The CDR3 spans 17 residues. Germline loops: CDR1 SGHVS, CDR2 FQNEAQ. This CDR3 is CASSLVLAGAMIYEQYF. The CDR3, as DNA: TGTGCCAGCAGCTTAGTCCTAGCGGGGGCGATGATCTACGAGCAGTACTTC.

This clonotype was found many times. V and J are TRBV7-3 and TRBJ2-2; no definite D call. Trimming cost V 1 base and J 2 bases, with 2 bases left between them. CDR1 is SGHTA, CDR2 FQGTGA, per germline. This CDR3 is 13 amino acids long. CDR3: CASSLSNTGELFF. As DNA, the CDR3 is TGTGCCAGCAGCTTAAGTAACACCGGGGAGCTGTTTTTT.

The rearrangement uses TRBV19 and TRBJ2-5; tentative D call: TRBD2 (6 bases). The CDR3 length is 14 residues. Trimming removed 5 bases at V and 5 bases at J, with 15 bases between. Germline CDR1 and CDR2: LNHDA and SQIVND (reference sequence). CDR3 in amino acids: CASSRRGSWETQYF. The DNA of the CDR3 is TGTGCCAGTAGTCGGAGGGGATCGTGGGAGACCCAGTACTTC.

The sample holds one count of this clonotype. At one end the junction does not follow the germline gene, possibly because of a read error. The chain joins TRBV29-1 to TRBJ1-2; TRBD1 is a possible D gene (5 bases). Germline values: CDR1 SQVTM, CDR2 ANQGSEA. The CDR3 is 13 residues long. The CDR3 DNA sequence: TGCAGCATTGAAATGGGGGGACCCTATGGCTACACCTTC. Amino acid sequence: CSIEMGGPYGYTF.

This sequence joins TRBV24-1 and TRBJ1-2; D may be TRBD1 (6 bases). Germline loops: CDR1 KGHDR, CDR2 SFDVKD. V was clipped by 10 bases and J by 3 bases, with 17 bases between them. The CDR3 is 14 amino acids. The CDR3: CATETGGTDYGYTF. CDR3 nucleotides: TGTGCCACGGAGACAGGCGGGACCGACTATGGCTACACCTTC.

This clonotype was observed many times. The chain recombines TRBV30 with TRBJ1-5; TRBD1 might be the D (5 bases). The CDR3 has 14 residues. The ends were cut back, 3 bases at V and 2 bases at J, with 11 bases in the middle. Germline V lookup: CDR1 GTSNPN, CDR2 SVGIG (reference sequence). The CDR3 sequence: CAWSLGQGNQPQHF. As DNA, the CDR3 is TGTGCCTGGAGCTTGGGGCAGGGCAATCAGCCCCAGCATTTT.

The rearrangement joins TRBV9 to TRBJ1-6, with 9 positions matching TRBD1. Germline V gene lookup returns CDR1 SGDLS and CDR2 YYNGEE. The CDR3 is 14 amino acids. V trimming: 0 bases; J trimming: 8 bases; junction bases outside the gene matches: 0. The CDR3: CASSVGDRDSPLHF. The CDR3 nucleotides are TGTGCCAGCAGCGTAGGGGACAGGGATTCACCCCTCCACTTT.

As DNA, the CDR3 is TGTGCCAGCAGCCATGACACGTACGAGCAGTACTTC. Protein sequence: CASSHDTYEQYF. The rearrangement links TRBV2 to TRBJ2-7; D call uncertain. V was cut by 6 bases and J by 4 bases, with 10 bases left in between. Germline-derived CDR1 and CDR2 are SNHLY and FYNNEI. CDR3 length: 12 residues.

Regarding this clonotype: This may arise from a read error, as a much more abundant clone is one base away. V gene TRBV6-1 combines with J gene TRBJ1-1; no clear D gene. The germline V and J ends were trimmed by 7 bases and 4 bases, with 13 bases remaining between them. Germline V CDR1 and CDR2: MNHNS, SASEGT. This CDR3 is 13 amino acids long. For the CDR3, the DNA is TGTGCCAGCATTTGGCGGCAGATCACTGAAGCTTTCTTT. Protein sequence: CASIWRQITEAFF.

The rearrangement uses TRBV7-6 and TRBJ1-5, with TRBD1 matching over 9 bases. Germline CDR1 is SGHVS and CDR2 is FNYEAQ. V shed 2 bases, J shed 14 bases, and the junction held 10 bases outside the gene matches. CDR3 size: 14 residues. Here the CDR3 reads CASSLRQGGSNEHF. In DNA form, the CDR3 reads TGTGCCAGCAGCTTACGACAGGGGGGGTCCAACGAGCATTTT.

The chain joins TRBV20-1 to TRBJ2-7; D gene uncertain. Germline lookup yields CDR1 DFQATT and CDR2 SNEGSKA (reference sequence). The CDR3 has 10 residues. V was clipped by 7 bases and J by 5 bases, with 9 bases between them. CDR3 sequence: CSVLRDEQYF. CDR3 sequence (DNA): TGCAGTGTCCTAAGGGACGAGCAGTACTTC.

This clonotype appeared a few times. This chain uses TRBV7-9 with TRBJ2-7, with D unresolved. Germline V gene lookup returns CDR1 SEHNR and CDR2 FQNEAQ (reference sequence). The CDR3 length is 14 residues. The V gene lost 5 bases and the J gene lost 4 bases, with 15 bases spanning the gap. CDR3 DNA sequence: TGTGCCAGCAGCCGGACCAAGAGTGAATACGAGCAGTACTTC. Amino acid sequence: CASSRTKSEYEQYF.

The CDR3 DNA reads as TGCAGTGCTACCCCAGAGGGCAGAGAGCAGTTCTTC. It yields the protein CSATPEGREQFF. The chain combines TRBV20-1 with TRBJ2-1; perhaps TRBD2 as D (5 bases). The CDR3 totals 12 residues. Germline values: CDR1 DFQATT, CDR2 SNEGSKA (reference sequence). V gave up 4 bases and J gave up 10 bases, with 14 bases separating them.

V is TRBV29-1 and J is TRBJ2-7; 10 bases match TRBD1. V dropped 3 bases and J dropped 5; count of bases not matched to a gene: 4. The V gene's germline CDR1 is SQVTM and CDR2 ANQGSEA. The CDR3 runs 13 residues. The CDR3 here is CSVEPTGGHEQYF. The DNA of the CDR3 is TGCAGCGTTGAGCCGACAGGGGGCCACGAGCAGTACTTC.